One sample yielded the 11 T cell receptor beta chains listed below, sequenced in a study of blood T cells in healthy people across ages. Combining a sample-barcoded 5' primer with a J-beta primer mix, a second PCR ran for 7 to 11 cycles. A single record per CDR3 protein comes from TCRdb applying MiXCR to the 5' RACE reads. The table shows 850,000 to 950,000 distinct CDR3 sequences, with about 30% occurring only once. Sequencing was performed on blood. The receptors were gathered from a woman of 80 years or more in good health.

In this sample, this clonotype turned up many times. This chain connects TRBV7-2 to TRBJ2-1, with 11 positions matching TRBD2. V was pared by 5 bases and J by 2 bases, with 8 bases of the junction left unmatched. The germline gives CDR1 SGHTA, CDR2 FQGNSA. This CDR3 is 17 amino acids long. The CDR3 reads CASSLSGGAVTYNEQFF. CDR3 coding DNA: TGTGCCAGCAGCCTTAGCGGGGGGGCCGTAACCTACAATGAGCAGTTCTTC.

This clonotype was detected many times. The chain joins TRBV20-1 to TRBJ2-3, with 16 positions matching TRBD2. J gave up 4 bases and V 6 bases, and 7 bases lay outside the gene matches. Germline loops: CDR1 DFQATT, CDR2 SNEGSKA (reference sequence). The CDR3 is 16 residues long. CDR3 coding DNA: TGCAGTGCCACGATCGGGACTAGCGGGGGGGCAGATACGCAGTATTTT. Encoded protein: CSATIGTSGGADTQYF.

The sample holds many counts of this clonotype. The chain uses TRBV12-3 or TRBV12-4 and TRBJ2-1; 8 bases line up with TRBD2. The V segment lost 2 bases and the J segment 0 bases; nucleotides outside the gene matches: 3. This CDR3 is built from 16 residues. CDR3 DNA sequence: TGTGCCAGCAGTTTATCTAGCGGGTTCTCCTACAATGAGCAGTTCTTC. It is translated as CASSLSSGFSYNEQFF.

The chain combines TRBV28 with TRBJ2-1; 8 bases map to TRBD1. The J call is in doubt because the DNA end fits TRBJ2-7 better. This CDR3 spans 13 amino acids. The germline V gene encodes CDR1 MDHEN and CDR2 SYDVKM. The CDR3 here is CASDGQGPHEQYF. CDR3 bases: TGTGCCAGCGACGGACAGGGCCCCCACGAGCAGTACTTC.

This chain connects TRBV6-1 to TRBJ2-1; 7 bases are a match to TRBD2. The germline CDR1 and CDR2 sequences are MNHNS and SASEGT. J was trimmed by 8 bases and V by 6 bases; bases with no gene match: 7. The CDR3 contains 13 residues. This CDR3 is CASRRLAVDEQFF. The CDR3 nucleotides read TGTGCCAGCAGGCGCCTAGCGGTCGATGAGCAGTTCTTC.

This clonotype has a handful of counts. The V gene is TRBV3-1, the J gene TRBJ2-2; D is uncertain. Trimming stripped 1 base from V and 8 bases from J, with 5 bases between. The CDR3 sequence is 12 residues long. CDR1 is LGHDT, CDR2 YNNKEL, per germline (reference sequence). CDR3 in DNA: TGTGCCAGCAGCCAAGTCCGGGGGGAGCTGTTTTTT. Its translation is CASSQVRGELFF.

This clonotype occurred many times. This chain joins TRBV29-1 and TRBJ2-5; TRBD1 matches at 7 bases. J was trimmed by 4 bases and V by 7 bases; bases with no gene match: 6. Germline V CDR1 and CDR2: SQVTM, ANQGSEA. The length of the CDR3 is 12 residues. This CDR3 is CSERQGGETQYF. For the CDR3, the DNA is TGCAGCGAACGACAGGGCGGAGAGACCCAGTACTTC.

Many counts were recorded for this clonotype. This chain's CDR3 is CASSPRAQRKYTDTQYF. The CDR3 bases are TGTGCCAGCAGCCCCCGCGCCCAGCGGAAATACACAGATACGCAGTATTTT. The chain links TRBV12-3 or TRBV12-4 to TRBJ2-3, with D perhaps TRBD2 (5 bases). The CDR3 is made up of 17 amino acids. V was trimmed by 6 bases and J by 2 bases, leaving 21 bases between them.

The V gene is TRBV6-2 or TRBV6-3, the J gene TRBJ2-3, with 7 positions matching TRBD2. CDR1 is MNHEY and CDR2 is SVGEGT in the germline V gene. CDR3 size: 15 residues. V lost 6 bases and J lost 1; bases outside the gene matches: 7. The CDR3 DNA sequence: TGTGCCAGCAGGCGGGCGGGGGTGCGCACAGATACGCAGTATTTT. Its protein is CASRRAGVRTDTQYF.

Worth noting for this clonotype: This clone may be a read error of a much larger clone one base away. The V and J genes are TRBV7-2 and TRBJ2-5, with a tentative D call TRBD2 (7 bases). The CDR3 loop spans 13 amino acids. The germline gives CDR1 SGHTA, CDR2 FQGNSA. Trimming took off 8 bases at V and 4 bases at J, with 14 bases between the two ends. The CDR3 DNA reads as TGTGCCAGCCGGGGGGCTAGCCGAGAGACCCAGTACTTC. Its translation: CASRGASRETQYF. The full variable domain, completed using reference TRBV7-2 and TRBJ2-5, is GAGVSQSPSNKVTEKGKDVELRCDPISGHTALYWYRQSLGQGLEFLIYFQGNSAPDKSGLPSDRFSAERTGGSVSTLTIQRTQQEDSAVYLCASRGASRETQYFGPGTRLLVL.

As concerns this clonotype: A much bigger clone sits one base away, suggesting this may be a read error. This chain connects TRBV6-2 or TRBV6-3 to TRBJ2-4; 7 bases fit TRBD2. From germline, CDR1 is MNHEY and CDR2 SVGEGT. The CDR3 consists of 15 residues. Trimming took 6 bases from V and 15 from J; bases not matched to a gene: 20. CDR3 sequence: CASSETRLASYERYF. The CDR3, as DNA: TGTGCCAGCAGCGAGACTAGACTAGCCTCATACGAGCGGTACTTC.